The present TCR beta chain was sequenced within a study of T cells after posttransplantation cyclophosphamide. Busulfan-fludarabine conditioning, marrow transplant, and cyclophosphamide on days +3 and +4 were administered. Germline-derived CDR1 and CDR2 are SGHRS and YFSETQ. The CDR3 is made up of 14 amino acids. Whole-study findings and limits: Donor CD8+ memory clones often dominated recipient blood repertoires at later times. Recipient CMV seropositivity and CMV reactivation strongly tracked TRB clonality. Blood and skin or GI T cell repertoires showed limited TRB overlap.

This table comes from immunoSEQ multiplex PCR, and its TCRdb copy is limited to in-frame clones, with some not included. The sample consists of about 6,800 clones, 92% of them appearing once. The table lists this clone with a count of one. The antigen is unknown. This chain connects TRBV5-1 to TRBJ2-5; D might be TRBD2 (6 bases). The last part of the DNA fits TRBJ2-7 better; the J call may be wrong. The sequence derives from a female patient aged 50 to 60 who received an allogeneic stem cell transplant from a related donor, was CMV-positive, and had no GVHD. The T cells may partly be graft donor cells. The material sequenced was PBMCs, taken around 1,400 days after allogeneic stem cell transplant with posttransplant cyclophosphamide. The CDR3, as DNA: TGCGCCAGCAGCGAGTACGGAGGGCGGTACGAGCAGTACTTC. Translated: CASSEYGGRYEQYF.